This TCR beta chain was documented in a study of blood T cells in healthy people across ages. Study summary: When template switching was applied, about one barcoded beta molecule was captured per two T cells. Study-wide points: The fall in TCR beta diversity per million T cells was roughly linear with age.

A J-beta primer mix and a sample-barcoded 5' primer were used in a second PCR of roughly 6 to 12 cycles. Tagging of each cDNA molecule was performed by a template-switch adaptor with 12 random nucleotides. Each CDR3 protein is one row after TCRdb ran MiXCR on the 5' RACE reads. The data contain approximately 830,000 distinct CDR3 sequences, 55% to 65% of them singletons. The ends were cut back, 5 bases at V and 3 bases at J, with 20 bases in the middle. The germline V gene has CDR1 SQVTM and CDR2 ANQGSEA. This CDR3 is built from 15 residues. This clonotype was recorded many times. Its antigen is undetermined.

The clonotype comes from a man aged 30 to 45 in good health. The V gene is TRBV29-1, the J gene TRBJ2-7; D perhaps matches TRBD1 (6 bases). The sample was blood. The chain's CDR3 is CSVLKLRDIRYEQYF. Written as DNA, the CDR3 is TGCAGCGTTCTGAAGCTCCGGGACATTCGCTACGAGCAGTACTTC.